The 2 T cell receptor beta chains below were found in one sample sequenced in a study of human T cells and chemical hapten exposure listed by TCRdb under 2021. What this sample's time point label stands for: pre-sensitization, week 0. Taken with the paper, the label for treatment or condition translates to: therapeutic diphenylcyclopropenone sensitization with weekly scalp DPC. Library method: RACE. The sample was run on a NextSeq 500. TCRdb ran its own pipeline on the public reads, namely fastp trimming at Q25 and MiXCR clone calling, and kept in-frame beta chains. Rows with one shared CDR3 protein collapse into an entry with the most common genes and DNA. The sample has fewer than 300,000 distinct CDR3 sequences on record, 7.5% to 8% of them singletons. Together, the top ten hold 1.2% of the sample. The material sequenced was whole blood, taken in connection with sensitization to the hapten diphenylcyclopropenone (DPC). The receptor source for this set is a man aged 18 to 35 with alopecia areata. Some clones in this sample may be carry-over from other donors' samples.

This clonotype appeared many times. The chain recombines TRBV5-6 with TRBJ1-5, with 7 bases lining up with TRBD1. Germline V lookup: CDR1 SGHDT, CDR2 YYEEEE. CDR3 length equals 16 residues. V dropped 4 bases and J dropped 2; count of bases not matched to a gene: 9. CDR3 nucleotides: TGTGCCAGCAGCCTTACAGGGGCGTGGGGCAATCAGCCCCAGCATTTT. Translated: CASSLTGAWGNQPQHF.

Concerning this clonotype itself: The germline gene is not matched at one end of the junction; a read error may be the cause. This chain connects TRBV3-1 to TRBJ2-3; 9 bases are a match to TRBD2. Germline assignment: CDR1 LGHDT and CDR2 YNNKEL (reference sequence). The CDR3 is 15 residues long. The CDR3 DNA reads TGTGCCAGCAGCCAGTCCGGGACTAGCAGAGATACGCAGTATTTT. Translation: CASSQSGTSRDTQYF.